The 7 T cell receptor beta chains below all came from one sample that was sequenced in a study of blood T cell repertoires in COVID-19. Here immunoSEQ multiplex PCR was the method, and the copy in TCRdb shows in-frame clones only, minus some. This sample carries 65,000 to 80,000 clones, approximately 90% of them seen once, and the ten largest clones take 5.5% to 6%. Sequencing was done on a sample of peripheral blood. These TCRs come from a human donor in a cohort sampled during active COVID-19.

Written as DNA, the CDR3 is TGTGCCAGCTCGCTGGGACAGGGGCTGTGGAACATTCAGTACTTC. As protein: CASSLGQGLWNIQYF. The chain combines TRBV18 with TRBJ2-4, with 10 bases aligning to TRBD1. CDR3 length equals 15 residues. Germline values: CDR1 KGHSH, CDR2 LQKENI. Trimming cost V 6 bases and J 7 bases; bases outside gene matches: 9.

V is TRBV10-3 and J is TRBJ1-1; 8 bases agree with TRBD1. The J segment lost 0 bases and the V segment lost 7 bases, leaving 4 bases of the junction unmatched. The CDR3 runs 14 residues. Germline V gene data show CDR1 as ENHRY and CDR2 as SYGVKD. The CDR3 spells CAITGQGLNTEAFF. In nucleotides, the CDR3 is TGTGCCATCACCGGACAGGGTCTGAACACTGAAGCTTTCTTT.

The chain uses TRBV5-1 and TRBJ2-7; the D gene is possibly TRBD2 (5 bases). Trimming shortened V by 4 bases and J by 2 bases, and 13 bases separated the two germline ends. The CDR3 loop spans 14 amino acids. The germline V gene has CDR1 SGHRS and CDR2 YFSETQ. CDR3 residues: CASSRVLDTYEQYF. In nucleotides, the CDR3 is TGCGCCAGCAGCCGGGTACTAGACACCTACGAGCAGTACTTC. Looking up the rest from reference TRBV5-1 and TRBJ2-7 gives the full variable domain: KAGVTQTPRYLIKTRGQQVTLSCSPISGHRSVSWYQQTPGQGLQFLFEYFSETQRNKGNFPGRFSGRQFSNSRSEMNVSTLELGDSALYLCASSRVLDTYEQYFGPGTRLTVT.

The chain recombines TRBV6-2 or TRBV6-3 with TRBJ2-7; perhaps TRBD1 as D (6 bases). Germline-derived CDR1 and CDR2 are MNHEY and SVGEGT. Trimming stripped 7 bases from V and 9 bases from J, with 19 bases between. The CDR3 runs to 13 residues. The CDR3 sequence: CASTPGGGQLQYF. In DNA, the CDR3 is TGTGCCAGCACCCCTGGGGGCGGACAATTGCAGTACTTC.

The chain employs TRBV10-3 and TRBJ2-4; no reliable D call. Between the trimmed V and J ends, which lost 7 bases and 2 bases, there was a span of 15 bases. CDR3 length equals 15 residues. Germline V gene lookup returns CDR1 ENHRY and CDR2 SYGVKD. Here the CDR3 reads CAINSSFTPKNIQYF. The CDR3 region has the DNA TGTGCCATCAACTCGTCCTTCACGCCCAAAAACATTCAGTACTTC.

This clone occurred once. V gene TRBV12-3 or TRBV12-4 combines with J gene TRBJ1-2; D gene uncertain. The CDR3 is made up of 13 amino acids. Trimming shortened V by 4 bases and J by 6 bases, and 12 bases separated the two germline ends. In DNA form, the CDR3 reads TGTGCCAGCAGTTATTCGACAAGTGATGGCTACACCTTC. This codes for CASSYSTSDGYTF.

This clone was recorded at least ten times. The chain joins TRBV7-3 to TRBJ2-2; the D is unclear. V lost 2 bases to trimming and J lost 4 bases, with 11 bases between them. The CDR3 is 15 residues long. CDR1 and CDR2 from the germline V gene are SGHTA and FQGTGA. CDR3 sequence reads: CASSLSSPPTGELFF. In DNA, the CDR3 is TGTGCCAGCAGCTTATCTAGTCCCCCCACCGGGGAGCTGTTTTTT.